Following are 10 T cell receptor beta chains from one sample sequenced in a study of shared clonotypes between healthy human individuals. Measured with immunoSEQ multiplex PCR; TCRdb has only the in-frame clones, and not every one. The sample holds more than 2,000,000 clones, approximately 93% seen once. Material: naive CD4+ T cells from PBMCs. The subset denotes: CD45RA+ positively selected. These receptors came from a young man in good health. Some clones in this sample may be carry-over from other donors' samples.

The J gene is TRBJ1-5, the V gene TRBV4-1; the D gene is possibly TRBD1 (6 bases). With 0 bases removed from V and 7 bases from J, the gap between germline ends came to 13 bases. The germline V gene encodes CDR1 MGHRA and CDR2 YSYEKL. The CDR3 is made up of 15 amino acids. CDR3 in DNA: TGCGCCAGCAGCCAAGAAGGGCCGGGGGGCCAGCCCCAGCATTTT. It is translated as CASSQEGPGGQPQHF.

This chain uses TRBV19 with TRBJ1-5; 11 bases agree with TRBD1. This CDR3 spans 16 amino acids. CDR1 and CDR2 from the germline V gene are LNHDA and SQIVND (reference sequence). The V and J ends lost 10 bases and 7 bases, in that order; junction bases with no gene match: 15. The CDR3 loop is CATQDWDRGDEQPQHF. CDR3 DNA sequence: TGTGCCACACAAGACTGGGACAGGGGGGACGAGCAGCCCCAGCATTTT.

To note about this clone: The same CDR3 arises from other DNA sequences in this sample as well. This sequence joins TRBV6-5 and TRBJ1-1; maybe TRBD1 (6 bases). Trimming removed 5 bases at V and 2 bases at J, with 12 bases between. The CDR3 sequence is 14 residues long. The germline CDR1 and CDR2 sequences are MNHEY and SVGAGI. CDR3 amino acids: CASSSPGQNTEAFF. The CDR3 DNA reads TGTGCCAGCAGTAGCCCGGGACAAAACACTGAAGCTTTCTTT.

This clone was seen more than once but under ten times. Other DNA sequences in the sample encode the same CDR3. V and J are TRBV18 and TRBJ1-5; no clear D. Trimming removed 1 base at V and 5 bases at J, with 6 bases between. Germline CDR1 KGHSH, CDR2 LQKENI. This CDR3 contains 13 residues. CDR3 sequence (DNA): TGTGCCAGCTCACCACATTGGGATCAGCCCCAGCATTTT. It is translated as CASSPHWDQPQHF.

V usage is TRBV19 and J usage is TRBJ1-1; 9 bases agree with TRBD1. V lost 6 bases and J lost 11; bases outside the gene matches: 16. The CDR3 consists of 15 residues. Germline V gene lookup returns CDR1 LNHDA and CDR2 SQIVND (reference sequence). Here the CDR3 reads CASRSLPTGGTGAFF. CDR3 coding DNA: TGTGCCAGTAGGTCTCTCCCTACAGGGGGCACTGGGGCTTTCTTT.

V is TRBV7-9 and J is TRBJ2-3; D not certain. V lost 1 base to trimming and J lost 0 bases, with 8 bases between them. Germline V CDR1 and CDR2: SEHNR, FQNEAQ (reference sequence). The CDR3 loop spans 15 amino acids. CDR3 amino acids: CASSLVLGSTDTQYF. Written as DNA, the CDR3 is TGTGCCAGCAGCTTAGTTTTGGGGAGCACAGATACGCAGTATTTT. Complete variable domain (other parts from reference TRBV7-9 and TRBJ2-3): DTGVSQNPRHKITKRGQNVTFRCDPISEHNRLYWYRQTLGQGPEFLTYFQNEAQLEKSRLLSDRFSAERPKGSFSTLEIQRTEQGDSAMYLCASSLVLGSTDTQYFGPGTRLTVL.

To note about this clone: Other DNA variants within this sample encode the same CDR3. The rearrangement uses TRBV29-1 and TRBJ2-3; 11 nucleotides match TRBD2. Unmatched junction bases numbered 7, after V lost 6 bases and J lost 2 bases. CDR3 length: 15 residues. Per germline, CDR1 SQVTM and CDR2 ANQGSEA. The CDR3 DNA reads TGCAGCGTGGTTCTAGCGGGAGGTTCCACAGATACGCAGTATTTT. This codes for CSVVLAGGSTDTQYF.

J is TRBJ2-5 and V is TRBV11-3, with TRBD2 matching 11 bases. The end of the DNA is better explained by TRBJ2-7, so the J call may be wrong. Germline V CDR1 and CDR2: SGHNT, YENEEA. The CDR3 spans 14 residues. The CDR3 bases are TGTGCCAGCAGCTCAACTAGCGGGGGTTACGAGCAGTACTTC. Protein: CASSSTSGGYEQYF.

This chain connects TRBV2 to TRBJ2-1; TRBD2 agrees at 11 bases. The trim removed 2 bases at V and 4 bases at J, leaving 1 base unmatched. The CDR3 sequence is 15 residues long. CDR1 is SNHLY, CDR2 FYNNEI, per germline. The CDR3 spells CASSEIAGGYNEQFF. As DNA, the CDR3 is TGTGCCAGCAGTGAAATAGCGGGGGGGTACAATGAGCAGTTCTTC.

CDR3 nucleotide sequence: TGTGCCAGCAGCTTAGAAAGACGAGTCGGAGAAGAGACCCAGTACTTC. This encodes CASSLERRVGEETQYF. The V call is TRBV5-6, the J call TRBJ2-5; no definite D call. Germline V gene lookup returns CDR1 SGHDT and CDR2 YYEEEE. The V end lost 2 bases, the J end lost 3 bases, and 17 bases lay between the germline ends. The CDR3 has 16 residues.